The rows below give T cell receptor beta chains drawn from one sample of a study of human T cells and chemical hapten exposure. TCRdb redid the calling of the RACE reads with MiXCR, one entry per CDR3 protein. The table includes around 190,000 distinct CDR3 sequences, more than 20% detected once. The sequences come from whole blood, collected in connection with sensitization to the hapten diphenylcyclopropenone (DPC). The receptors come from a woman aged 45-60 years with alopecia areata. Some clones in this sample may be carry-over from other donors' samples. CDR3s include the opening cysteine and the closing phenylalanine or tryptophan. A D gene is named only where the DNA matches it firmly. Size values are once, few and many counts, or a class for expanded clones, and some rows have none.

TRBD2 | TRBJ2-1 | TRBV11-2 | many | TGTGCCAGCAGACCGTTGTCTGGACTAGCGGTTCCCAATGAGCAGTTCTTC | CASRPLSGLAVPNEQFF
TRBD2 | TRBJ2-3 | TRBV20-1 | few | TGCAGGGCTAGAGGGCGCGGGAGTACAGATACGCAGTATTTT | CRARGRGSTDTQYF
- | TRBJ2-6 | TRBV9 | - | TGTGCCAGCAGCGTCCACTTTGGGGCCAACGTCCTGACTTTC | CASSVHFGANVLTF
- | TRBJ2-2 | TRBV25-1 | - | TGTGCCAGCTTCCATTTGGTCCGACGGAGCACCGGGGAGCTGTTTTTT | CASFHLVRRSTGELFF
- | TRBJ2-5 | TRBV11-2 | - | TGTGCCAGCAGCTTAGTAGCGTACCAAGAGACCCAGTACTTC | CASSLVAYQETQYF
TRBD2 | TRBJ2-1 | TRBV3-1 | - | TGTGTCAGCAGCCAAGATACTAGCGGGAGGGATGAGCAGTTCTTC | CVSSQDTSGRDEQFF
- | TRBJ1-5 | TRBV12-3/TRBV12-4 | few | TGTGCCAGCAGTTTTGGGTTTATGGGGAGTCAGCCCCAGCATTTT | CASSFGFMGSQPQHF
TRBD1 | TRBJ1-2 | TRBV6-6 | few | TGTGCCAGCAGCCGATGGACAGGGCCGACCTATGGCTACACCTTC | CASSRWTGPTYGYTF
TRBD2 | TRBJ2-7 | TRBV12-3/TRBV12-4 | once | TGTGCCAGCAGCCGACTAGCGGGACCATCTAGCAACGAGCAGTACTTC | CASSRLAGPSSNEQYF
- | TRBJ2-1 | TRBV6-2/TRBV6-3 | - | TGTGCCAGCAGTTTCGACAGAAACTCCTACAATGAGCAGTTCTTC | CASSFDRNSYNEQFF
TRBD1 | TRBJ1-2 | TRBV30 | - | TGTGCCTGGACGCAAGGGGGCGATAACTATGGCTACACCTTC | CAWTQGGDNYGYTF
- | TRBJ2-3 | TRBV29-1 | - | TGCAGCGTTGAGAAGGTAGTAATGCCAGATACGCAGTATTTT | CSVEKVVMPDTQYF
TRBD1 | TRBJ2-4 | TRBV7-2 | - | TGTGCCAGCAGCTTAGATGGGACAGGGAAAAACATTCAGTACTTC | CASSLDGTGKNIQYF
- | TRBJ1-1 | TRBV27 | few | TGTGCCAGCAGTAAACAGGCAGTCCGGCCTAACACTGAAGCTTTCTTT | CASSKQAVRPNTEAFF
- | TRBJ1-1 | TRBV6-1 | - | TGTGCCAGCAGGGATATTAACACTGAAGCTTTCTTT | CASRDINTEAFF
- | TRBJ1-1 | TRBV6-6 | - | TGTGCCAGCAGTTACCCCCCGACAGCGAACACTGAAGCTTTCTTT | CASSYPPTANTEAFF
- | TRBJ1-1 | TRBV20-1 | few | TGCAGTGCTACCCTCTTCGGGTCGGGCAACACTGAAGCTTTCTTT | CSATLFGSGNTEAFF
- | TRBJ2-7 | TRBV7-8 | few | TGTGCCAGCAGCTCTGCCCGTAGCTACGAGCAGTACTTC | CASSSARSYEQYF
- | TRBJ2-1 | TRBV12-3/TRBV12-4 | few | TGTGCCAGCAACTCTAGGACGGGAGCCTACAATGAGCAGTTCTTC | CASNSRTGAYNEQFF
- | TRBJ2-1 | TRBV5-6 | - | TGTGCCAGCAGCTTGATCCGGGCTAGCGTCGATGAGCAGTTCTTC | CASSLIRASVDEQFF
TRBD2 | TRBJ2-1 | TRBV7-9 | - | TGTGCCAGCAATTTAGAGGGTGGACTAGCGGGAGTATGGAGCTTC | CASNLEGGLAGVWSF
- | TRBJ1-5 | TRBV12-3/TRBV12-4 | - | TGTGCCAGCAGTATCGGGACACTCTCGGGGCCCCAGCATTTT | CASSIGTLSGPQHF
TRBD1 | TRBJ1-2 | TRBV4-1 | - | TGCGCCAGCAGCCAAAGCCCGGGACAGGGAAACTATGGCTACACCTTC | CASSQSPGQGNYGYTF
- | TRBJ2-1 | TRBV7-6 | few | TGTGCCAGCAGCTTAAGGGCTAGCCCGAATGAGCAGTTCTTC | CASSLRASPNEQFF
TRBD2 | TRBJ2-3 | TRBV7-3 | - | TGTGCCAGCAGCTCCCGGACTAGCGGGGGGGATACGCAGTATTTT | CASSSRTSGGDTQYF
- | TRBJ2-5 | TRBV7-9 | many | TGTGCCAGCAGCCCTGCTGAGACCCAGTACTTC | CASSPAETQYF
TRBD2 | TRBJ2-4 | TRBV20-1 | - | TGCAGTGCTAGATCGAGCGGGAGGGCCGGTAACATTCAGTACTTC | CSARSSGRAGNIQYF
TRBD1 | TRBJ2-7 | TRBV20-1 | - | TGCAGTGCTAGAATCACAGGGGTCGAGCAGTACTTC | CSARITGVEQYF
- | TRBJ1-1 | TRBV20-1 | - | TGCAGTGCTATCCGCGGAGGGAACACTGAAGCTTTCTTT | CSAIRGGNTEAFF